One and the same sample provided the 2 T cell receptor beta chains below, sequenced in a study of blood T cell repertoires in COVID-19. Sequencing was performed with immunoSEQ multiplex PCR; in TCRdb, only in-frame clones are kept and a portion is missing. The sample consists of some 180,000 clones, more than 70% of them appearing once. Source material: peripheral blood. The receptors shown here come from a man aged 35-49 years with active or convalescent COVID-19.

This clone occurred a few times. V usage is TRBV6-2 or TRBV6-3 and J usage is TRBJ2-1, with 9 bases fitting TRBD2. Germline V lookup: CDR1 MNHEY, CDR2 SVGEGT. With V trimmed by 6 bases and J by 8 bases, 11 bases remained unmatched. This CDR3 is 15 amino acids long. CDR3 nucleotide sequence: TGTGCCAGCAGCACCCCGGGACTAGCTCTCGATGAGCAGTTCTTC. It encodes CASSTPGLALDEQFF.

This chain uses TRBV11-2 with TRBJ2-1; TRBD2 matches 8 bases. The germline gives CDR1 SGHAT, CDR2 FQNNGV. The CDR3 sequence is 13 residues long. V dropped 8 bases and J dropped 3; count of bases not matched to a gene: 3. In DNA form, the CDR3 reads TGTGCCAGCGGTCTAGCGGGCTACAATGAGCAGTTCTTC. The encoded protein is CASGLAGYNEQFF.